The TCR beta chain described here comes from a study of blood T cell repertoires in COVID-19. The wider study: There were acute and convalescent COVID-19 samples, and they came from the United States, Italy and Spain. The cDNA or gDNA used as material had been derived from T cells, B-cell-depleted T cells, or PBMCs.

The authors' processing: Quantification of nucleated cells was approximated via reference gene primer amplification. The protocol was immunoSEQ multiplex PCR, while the TCRdb copy is restricted to in-frame clones and leaves out a portion. That table supplies the V and J calls and clone size; D and trimming were determined from the DNA. The table has fewer than 100,000 clones, around 90% seen once. The sample consisted of peripheral blood. This TCR was sampled from an elderly woman with acute or convalescent COVID-19.

In DNA, the CDR3 is TGTGCCAGCAGTCCGATGGACAACGCCGGTGGCTACACCTTC. It codes for CASSPMDNAGGYTF. V and J are TRBV27 and TRBJ1-2, with a possible D match to TRBD1 (5 bases). The CDR3 spans 14 residues. V lost 5 bases and J lost 7, with 17 bases in between. CDR1 MNHEY and CDR2 SMNVEV come from the germline V gene (reference sequence).